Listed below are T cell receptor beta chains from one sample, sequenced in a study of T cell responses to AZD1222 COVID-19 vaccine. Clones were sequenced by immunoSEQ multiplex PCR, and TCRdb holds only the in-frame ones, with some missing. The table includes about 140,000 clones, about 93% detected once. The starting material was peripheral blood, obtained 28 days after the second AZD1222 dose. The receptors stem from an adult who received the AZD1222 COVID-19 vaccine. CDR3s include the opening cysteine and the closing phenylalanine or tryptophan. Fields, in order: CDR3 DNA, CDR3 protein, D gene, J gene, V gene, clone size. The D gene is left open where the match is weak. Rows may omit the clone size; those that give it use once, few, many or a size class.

TGTGCCAGTAGAGACAGGGGCTCGTTACGGAATGAGCAGTTCTTC	CASRDRGSLRNEQFF	TRBD1	TRBJ2-1	TRBV2	-
TGTGCCAGCAGCCCACCCCTCAGAAACACTGAAGCTTTCTTT	CASSPPLRNTEAFF	-	TRBJ1-1	TRBV6-5	-
TGTGCCAGCAGCCAAGGGGGTGGCTACACCTTC	CASSQGGGYTF	-	TRBJ1-2	TRBV3-1/TRBV3-2	-
TGTGCCAGCAGCAAATCAGCAGGGACAGGGCCTGCTCAGCCCCAGCATTTT	CASSKSAGTGPAQPQHF	-	TRBJ1-5	TRBV21-1	-
TGTGCCAGCAGTGTGGGTAAGGTGCAGTACTTC	CASSVGKVQYF	-	TRBJ2-7	TRBV12-3/TRBV12-4	-
TGTGCCAGCTCTGCGGTCAGGGGGGAGCAGTATTTT	CASSAVRGEQYF	-	TRBJ2-3	TRBV18	-
TGTGCCAGCAGCCTTACCGGGACTCTATACAATGAGCAGTTCTTC	CASSLTGTLYNEQFF	-	TRBJ2-1	TRBV5-4	-
TGTGCCAGCAGCTTGGCACTGTCCTACGAGCAGTACTTC	CASSLALSYEQYF	-	TRBJ2-7	TRBV5-4	-
TGTGCCAGCAGTTACTCAAACACTGAAGCTTTCTTT	CASSYSNTEAFF	-	TRBJ1-1	TRBV6-2/TRBV6-3	-
TGTGCCAGCAGCTTGTTCGGGCCAGATACGCAGTATTTT	CASSLFGPDTQYF	-	TRBJ2-3	TRBV5-6	few
TGTGCCAGCAGCTTAAGGTTGCGGGCGGGGCTAGCCAAAAACATTCAGTACTTC	CASSLRLRAGLAKNIQYF	-	TRBJ2-4	TRBV7-2	-
TGTGCCGCCGGACAGGGGGCCAGCACCGGGGAGCTGTTTTTT	CAAGQGASTGELFF	TRBD1	TRBJ2-2	TRBV24-1	-
TGTGCCAGCACCTACCAGGGAGGAGCTTTCTTT	CASTYQGGAFF	-	TRBJ1-1	TRBV12-3/TRBV12-4	-
TGTGCCAGCTCACCACTCGCGGTGGCAGGAAACACCATATATTTT	CASSPLAVAGNTIYF	-	TRBJ1-3	TRBV18	-
TGTGCCAGCAGTTTCGCCGGGACTGAGTACTCCTACGAGCAGTACTTC	CASSFAGTEYSYEQYF	-	TRBJ2-7	TRBV2	-
TGTGCCATCAGGGGGGGGCGGAGCACAGATACGCAGTATTTT	CAIRGGRSTDTQYF	-	TRBJ2-3	TRBV10-3	-
TGTGCCAGTAGTATACTAGCGGGGGACTACAATGAGCAGTTCTTC	CASSILAGDYNEQFF	TRBD2	TRBJ2-1	TRBV19	-
TGTGCCAGCAGCCGGACAGGGGAAGCCTACGAGCAGTACTTC	CASSRTGEAYEQYF	TRBD1	TRBJ2-7	TRBV3-1/TRBV3-2	-
TGCGCCAGCAGCTGGGGGGACAGGGGCTATGGCTACACCTTC	CASSWGDRGYGYTF	TRBD1	TRBJ1-2	TRBV5-1	once
TGTGCCAGCAGCTTGGCTTTCGGGGGCACAGATACGCAGTATTTT	CASSLAFGGTDTQYF	-	TRBJ2-3	TRBV5-4	-
TGTGCCAGCAGTGAAAGACAGAATACGCAGTATTTT	CASSERQNTQYF	-	TRBJ2-3	TRBV2	-
TGCGCCAGCAGCCATCGACAGGGATCTTCACCCCTCCACTTT	CASSHRQGSSPLHF	TRBD1	TRBJ1-6	TRBV4-3	-
TGTGCCAGCTCACCATCCGGACGGAACACTGAAGCTTTCTTT	CASSPSGRNTEAFF	-	TRBJ1-1	TRBV18	-
TGTGCCAGCAGCTTTCCAGGGGCAGGTCAGCCCCAGCATTTT	CASSFPGAGQPQHF	-	TRBJ1-5	TRBV7-2	-
TGTGCCAGCAGCGGGACACTGATCTCTGGAAACACCATATATTTT	CASSGTLISGNTIYF	-	TRBJ1-3	TRBV9	-
TGTGCCAGCAGATTACGGGCTGAAGCTTTCTTT	CASRLRAEAFF	-	TRBJ1-1	TRBV6-5	-
TGTGCCAGCAGTTACTCGATGTTAGCCAAAAACATTCAGTACTTC	CASSYSMLAKNIQYF	-	TRBJ2-4	TRBV6-5	once
TGTGCCAGCAGCCCACAGGGGGCGTTTGAAAAACTGTTTTTT	CASSPQGAFEKLFF	TRBD1	TRBJ1-4	TRBV5-4	-
TGCGCCAGCAGCTTGGGGGTCCAAGAGACCCAGTACTTC	CASSLGVQETQYF	-	TRBJ2-5	TRBV5-1	-
TGTGCTAGTGGTCCCCGGATTGACCCGAACACTGAAGCTTTCTTT	CASGPRIDPNTEAFF	-	TRBJ1-1	TRBV12-5	few
TGCGCCAGCAGGATCTTACCGGGGAAGAGGACTGAAGCTTTCTTT	CASRILPGKRTEAFF	-	TRBJ1-1	TRBV5-1	-
TGCGCCAGCAGTCCCACCGGGCAGGGGATACCAGATACGCAGTATTTT	CASSPTGQGIPDTQYF	-	TRBJ2-3	TRBV23-1	-
TGTGCCACCAGAGGGACGATTAGCAATCAGCCCCAGCATTTT	CATRGTISNQPQHF	-	TRBJ1-5	TRBV19	-
TGTGCCAGCAGCCCCTCGGCGGGCCCGTCCTACGAGCAGTACTTC	CASSPSAGPSYEQYF	-	TRBJ2-7	TRBV7-3	-
TGTGCCAGCAGCCCCTTAATCTCGACAGGGGGCTTTGCGAGCTCTGGAAACACCATATATTTT	CASSPLISTGGFASSGNTIYF	TRBD1	TRBJ1-3	TRBV4-2	-
TGTGCCAGCACGCCCGGTGGCTTGGGATCTATTGAGCAGTTCTTC	CASTPGGLGSIEQFF	-	TRBJ2-1	TRBV5-4	-
TGTGCCAGCTCCCCAGCGGCGGGGGCCGTCACTGAAGCTTTCTTT	CASSPAAGAVTEAFF	-	TRBJ1-1	TRBV18	-
TGCGCCAGCAGCCAAGATCACCGATTAAGCTCCTATAATTCACCCCTCCACTTT	CASSQDHRLSSYNSPLHF	-	TRBJ1-6	TRBV4-1	-
TGTGCCAGCAGCCACGTGGTGGGGGACAGGGCAGCCATTCAGTACTTC	CASSHVVGDRAAIQYF	TRBD1	TRBJ2-4	TRBV3-1/TRBV3-2	-
TGCGCCAGCAGTGTCGGGACTAGCGGAATCCAAGGGACCCAGTACTTC	CASSVGTSGIQGTQYF	TRBD2	TRBJ2-5	TRBV10-1	-
TGTGCCAGCAGTCACGACGGATTCTATGGCTACACCTTC	CASSHDGFYGYTF	-	TRBJ1-2	TRBV5-5	-
TGTGCCAGCAGCCCCTCCGTGCAGGGGTTTAACTATGGCTACACCTTC	CASSPSVQGFNYGYTF	-	TRBJ1-2	TRBV5-4	-
TGTGCCAGTAGTATAAGCGGGAGTAACAATGAGCAGTTCTTC	CASSISGSNNEQFF	TRBD2	TRBJ2-1	TRBV19	-
TGTGCCAGCAGCGCCGCCGGACTAGCGGGGTCCAATGAGCAGTTCTTC	CASSAAGLAGSNEQFF	TRBD2	TRBJ2-1	TRBV9	-
TGTGCCAGCAGCTTAATTGGCAGCAACACTGGCTACACCTTC	CASSLIGSNTGYTF	-	TRBJ1-2	TRBV7-9	-
TGTGCCAGCAGCTCAGCAGGACTAGCGGGAGGAGGAGGCGGGGAGCTGTTTTTT	CASSSAGLAGGGGGELFF	TRBD2	TRBJ2-2	TRBV7-3	once
TGTGCCAGCAGCGTAGGAGGGGGTATTGGAAACACCATATATTTT	CASSVGGGIGNTIYF	-	TRBJ1-3	TRBV9	-
TGTGCCAGCAGCCCTACCGGGACAGGAGCCGAAAACATTCAGTACTTC	CASSPTGTGAENIQYF	TRBD1	TRBJ2-4	TRBV7-8	-
TGTGCCAGCTCAGCCGACTCTGGCTACACCTTC	CASSADSGYTF	-	TRBJ1-2	TRBV2	-
TGCGCCAGCAGCTTAGGAGGGCAGTCCTACGAGCAGTACTTC	CASSLGGQSYEQYF	-	TRBJ2-7	TRBV4-1	once
TGTGCCAGCAGCGAAGCCGGGACTACCGCCGAGACCCAGTACTTC	CASSEAGTTAETQYF	TRBD2	TRBJ2-5	TRBV5-4	-